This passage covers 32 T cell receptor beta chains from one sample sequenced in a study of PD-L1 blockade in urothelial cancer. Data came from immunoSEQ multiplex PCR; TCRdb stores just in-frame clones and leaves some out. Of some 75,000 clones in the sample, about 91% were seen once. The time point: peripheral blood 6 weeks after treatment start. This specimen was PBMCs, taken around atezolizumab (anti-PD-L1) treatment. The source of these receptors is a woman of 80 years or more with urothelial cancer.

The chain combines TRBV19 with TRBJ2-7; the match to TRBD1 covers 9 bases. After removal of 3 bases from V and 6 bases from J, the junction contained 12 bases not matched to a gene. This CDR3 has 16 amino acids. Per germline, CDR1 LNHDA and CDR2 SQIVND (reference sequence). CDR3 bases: TGTGCCAGTAGTATCCGCCAGGGACAGGGAGCATCCGAGCAGTACTTC. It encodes CASSIRQGQGASEQYF.

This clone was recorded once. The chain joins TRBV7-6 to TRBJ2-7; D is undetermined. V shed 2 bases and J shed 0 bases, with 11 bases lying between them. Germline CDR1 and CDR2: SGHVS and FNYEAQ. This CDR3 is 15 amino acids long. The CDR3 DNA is TGTGCCAGCAGCTTATATCCGAAGAGCTCCTACGAGCAGTACTTC. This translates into CASSLYPKSSYEQYF.

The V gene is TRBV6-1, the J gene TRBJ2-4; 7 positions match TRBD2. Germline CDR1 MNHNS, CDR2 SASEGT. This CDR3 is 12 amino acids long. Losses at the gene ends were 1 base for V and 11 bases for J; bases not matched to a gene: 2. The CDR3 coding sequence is TGTGCCAGCAGTGAAGAGGGGAGGGTTCAGTACTTC. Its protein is CASSEEGRVQYF.

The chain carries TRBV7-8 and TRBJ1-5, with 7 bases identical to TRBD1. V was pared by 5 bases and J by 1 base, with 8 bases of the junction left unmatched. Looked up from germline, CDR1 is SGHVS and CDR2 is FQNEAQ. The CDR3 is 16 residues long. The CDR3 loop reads CASSIGTATSNQPQHF. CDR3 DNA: TGTGCCAGCAGCATAGGGACAGCCACGAGCAATCAGCCCCAGCATTTT.

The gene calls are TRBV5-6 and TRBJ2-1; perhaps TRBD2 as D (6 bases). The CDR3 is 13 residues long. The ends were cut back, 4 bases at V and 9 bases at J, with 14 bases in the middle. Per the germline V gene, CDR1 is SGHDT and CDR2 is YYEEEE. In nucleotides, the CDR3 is TGTGCCAGCAGCCAACCTTGGGGAGGTGAGCAGTTCTTC. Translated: CASSQPWGGEQFF.

CDR3 sequence (DNA): TGCGCCAGCAGCTTGGGAGACAATCAGCCCCAGCATTTT. This gives the protein CASSLGDNQPQHF. The V gene is TRBV5-1, the J gene TRBJ1-5, with no clear D. Trimming cost V 0 bases and J 3 bases, with 4 bases left between them. The CDR3 contains 13 residues. CDR1 and CDR2 from the germline V gene are SGHRS and YFSETQ.

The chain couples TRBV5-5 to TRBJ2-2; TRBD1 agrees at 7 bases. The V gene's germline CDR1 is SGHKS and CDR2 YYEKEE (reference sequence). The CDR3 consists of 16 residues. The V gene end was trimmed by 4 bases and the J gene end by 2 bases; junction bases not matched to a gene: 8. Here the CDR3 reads CASSLRTGLNTGELFF. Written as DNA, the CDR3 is TGTGCCAGCAGCCTGAGGACAGGCCTCAACACCGGGGAGCTGTTTTTT.

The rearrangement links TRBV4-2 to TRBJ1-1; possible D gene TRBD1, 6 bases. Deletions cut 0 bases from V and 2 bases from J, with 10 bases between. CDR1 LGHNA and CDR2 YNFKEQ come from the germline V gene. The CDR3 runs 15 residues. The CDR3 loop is CASSQEQGINTEAFF. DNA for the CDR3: TGTGCCAGCAGCCAAGAGCAGGGGATCAACACTGAAGCTTTCTTT.

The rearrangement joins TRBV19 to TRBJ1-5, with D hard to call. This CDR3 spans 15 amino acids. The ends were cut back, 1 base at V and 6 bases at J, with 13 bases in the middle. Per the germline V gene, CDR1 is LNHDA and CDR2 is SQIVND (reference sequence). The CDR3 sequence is CASSIGAASSQPQHF. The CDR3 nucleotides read TGTGCCAGTAGTATAGGTGCTGCCTCTAGTCAGCCCCAGCATTTT.

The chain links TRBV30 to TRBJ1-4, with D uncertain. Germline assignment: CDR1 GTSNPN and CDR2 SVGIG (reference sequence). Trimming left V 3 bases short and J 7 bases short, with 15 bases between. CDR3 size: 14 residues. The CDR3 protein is CAWRAGWRGEKLFF. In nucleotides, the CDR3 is TGTGCCTGGAGGGCCGGTTGGAGAGGTGAAAAACTGTTTTTT. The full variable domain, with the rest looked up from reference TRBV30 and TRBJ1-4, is SQTIHQWPATLVQPVGSPLSLECTVEGTSNPNLYWYRQAAGRGLQLLFYSVGIGQISSEVPQNLSASRPQDRQFILSSKKLLLSDSGFYLCAWRAGWRGEKLFFGSGTQLSVL.

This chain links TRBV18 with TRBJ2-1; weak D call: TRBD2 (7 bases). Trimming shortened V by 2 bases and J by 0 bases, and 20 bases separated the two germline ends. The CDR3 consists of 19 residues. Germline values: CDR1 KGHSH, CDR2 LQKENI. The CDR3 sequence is CASSPLVTRGLTSYNEQFF. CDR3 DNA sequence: TGTGCCAGCTCACCATTGGTCACCAGGGGACTAACCTCCTACAATGAGCAGTTCTTC. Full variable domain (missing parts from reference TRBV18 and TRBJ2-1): NAGVMQNPRHLVRRRGQEARLRCSPMKGHSHVYWYRQLPEEGLKFMVYLQKENIIDESGMPKERFSAEFPKEGPSILRIQQVVRGDSAAYFCASSPLVTRGLTSYNEQFFGPGTRLTVL.

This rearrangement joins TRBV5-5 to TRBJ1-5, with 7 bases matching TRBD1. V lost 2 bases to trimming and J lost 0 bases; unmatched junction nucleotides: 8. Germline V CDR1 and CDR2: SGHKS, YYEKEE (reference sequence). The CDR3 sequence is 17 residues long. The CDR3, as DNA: TGTGCCAGCAGCTTTAGGGACAGTAGTCTTAGCAATCAGCCCCAGCATTTT. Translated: CASSFRDSSLSNQPQHF.

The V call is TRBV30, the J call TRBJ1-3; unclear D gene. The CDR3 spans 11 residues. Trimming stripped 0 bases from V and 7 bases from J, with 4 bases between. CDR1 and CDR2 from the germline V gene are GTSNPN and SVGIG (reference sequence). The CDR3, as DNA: TGTGCCTGGAGTGTACAGAACACCATATATTTT. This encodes CAWSVQNTIYF.

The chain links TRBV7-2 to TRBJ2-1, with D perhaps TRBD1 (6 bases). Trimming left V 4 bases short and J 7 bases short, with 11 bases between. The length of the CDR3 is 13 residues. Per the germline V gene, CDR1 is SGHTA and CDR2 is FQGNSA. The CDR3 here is CASSYPGANEQFF. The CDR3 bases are TGTGCCAGCAGCTATCCAGGGGCAAATGAGCAGTTCTTC. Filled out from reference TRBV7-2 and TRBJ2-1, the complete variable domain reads GAGVSQSPSNKVTEKGKDVELRCDPISGHTALYWYRQSLGQGLEFLIYFQGNSAPDKSGLPSDRFSAERTGGSVSTLTIQRTQQEDSAVYLCASSYPGANEQFFGPGTRLTVL.

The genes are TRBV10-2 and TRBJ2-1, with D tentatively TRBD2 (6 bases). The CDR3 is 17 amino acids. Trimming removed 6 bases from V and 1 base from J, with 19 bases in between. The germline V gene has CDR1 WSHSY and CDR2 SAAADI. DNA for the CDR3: TGCGCCAGCAGAGGAGGGTCCGGGAGTAGTTCCTACAATGAGCAGTTCTTC. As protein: CASRGGSGSSSYNEQFF.

CDR3 loop: CASSLQGGDTQYF. DNA of the CDR3: TGTGCCAGCAGCTTACAAGGAGGCGATACGCAGTATTTT. The chain couples TRBV7-3 to TRBJ2-3, with D maybe TRBD2 (5 bases). V was trimmed by 2 bases and J by 6 bases, leaving 9 bases between them. The CDR3 is made up of 13 amino acids. Germline-derived CDR1 and CDR2 are SGHTA and FQGTGA.

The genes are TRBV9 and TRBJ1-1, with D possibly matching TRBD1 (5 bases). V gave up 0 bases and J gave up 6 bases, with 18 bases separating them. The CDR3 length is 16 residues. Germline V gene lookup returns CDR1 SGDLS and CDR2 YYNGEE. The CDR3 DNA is TGTGCCAGCAGCGTAGCTTTGGGGGACTCGGGCGCTGAAGCTTTCTTT. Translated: CASSVALGDSGAEAFF.

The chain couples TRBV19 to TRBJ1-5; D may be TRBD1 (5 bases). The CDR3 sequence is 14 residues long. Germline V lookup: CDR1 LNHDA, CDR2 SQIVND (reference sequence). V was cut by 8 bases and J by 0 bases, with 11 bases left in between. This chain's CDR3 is CASWRGDSNQPQHF. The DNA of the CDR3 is TGTGCCAGTTGGAGGGGAGATAGCAATCAGCCCCAGCATTTT.

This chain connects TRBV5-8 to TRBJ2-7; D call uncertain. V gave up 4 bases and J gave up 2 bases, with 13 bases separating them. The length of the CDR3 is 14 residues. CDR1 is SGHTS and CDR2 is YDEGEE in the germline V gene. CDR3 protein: CASSPSQITYEQYF. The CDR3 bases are TGTGCCAGCAGCCCCTCCCAGATAACCTACGAGCAGTACTTC.

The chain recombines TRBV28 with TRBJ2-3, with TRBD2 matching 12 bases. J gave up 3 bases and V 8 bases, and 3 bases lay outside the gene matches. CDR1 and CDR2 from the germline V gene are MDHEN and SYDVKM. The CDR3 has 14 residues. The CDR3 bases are TGTGCCAGCGTGACTAGCGGGAGAACAGATACGCAGTATTTT. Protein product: CASVTSGRTDTQYF. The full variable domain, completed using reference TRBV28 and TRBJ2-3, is DVKVTQSSRYLVKRTGEKVFLECVQDMDHENMFWYRQDPGLGLRLIYFSYDVKMKEKGDIPEGYSVSREKKERFSLILESASTNQTSMYLCASVTSGRTDTQYFGPGTRLTVL.

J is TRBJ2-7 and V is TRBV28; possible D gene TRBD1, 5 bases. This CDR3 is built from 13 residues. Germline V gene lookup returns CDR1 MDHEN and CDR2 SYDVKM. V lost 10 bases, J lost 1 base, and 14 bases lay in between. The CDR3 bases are TGTGCCATCTCAGACAGTCCATCCTACGAGCAGTACTTC. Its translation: CAISDSPSYEQYF.

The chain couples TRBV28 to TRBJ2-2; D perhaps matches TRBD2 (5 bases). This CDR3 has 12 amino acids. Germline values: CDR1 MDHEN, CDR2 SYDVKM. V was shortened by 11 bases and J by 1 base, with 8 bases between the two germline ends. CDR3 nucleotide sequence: TGTGCCGGAGGAGTGAACACCGGGGAGCTGTTTTTT. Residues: CAGGVNTGELFF. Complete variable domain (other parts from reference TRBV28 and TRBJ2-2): DVKVTQSSRYLVKRTGEKVFLECVQDMDHENMFWYRQDPGLGLRLIYFSYDVKMKEKGDIPEGYSVSREKKERFSLILESASTNQTSMYLCAGGVNTGELFFGEGSRLTVL.

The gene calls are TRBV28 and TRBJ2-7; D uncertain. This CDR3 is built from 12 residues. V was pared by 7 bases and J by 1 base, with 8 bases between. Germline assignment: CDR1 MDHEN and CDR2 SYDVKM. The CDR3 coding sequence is TGTGCCAGCATTTCGGGTTCCTACGAGCAGTACTTC. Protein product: CASISGSYEQYF.

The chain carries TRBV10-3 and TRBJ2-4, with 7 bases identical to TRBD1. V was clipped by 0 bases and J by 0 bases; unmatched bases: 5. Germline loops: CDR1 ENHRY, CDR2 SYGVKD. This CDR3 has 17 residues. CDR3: CAISESGTAIAKNIQYF. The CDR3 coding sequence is TGTGCCATCAGTGAGTCCGGGACAGCTATAGCCAAAAACATTCAGTACTTC.

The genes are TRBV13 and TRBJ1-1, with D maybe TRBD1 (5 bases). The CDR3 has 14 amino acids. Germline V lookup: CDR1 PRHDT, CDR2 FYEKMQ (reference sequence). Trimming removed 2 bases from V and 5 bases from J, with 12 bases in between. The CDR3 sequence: CASSLRGWSTEAFF. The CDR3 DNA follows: TGTGCCAGCAGCTTACGGGGGTGGTCGACTGAAGCTTTCTTT.

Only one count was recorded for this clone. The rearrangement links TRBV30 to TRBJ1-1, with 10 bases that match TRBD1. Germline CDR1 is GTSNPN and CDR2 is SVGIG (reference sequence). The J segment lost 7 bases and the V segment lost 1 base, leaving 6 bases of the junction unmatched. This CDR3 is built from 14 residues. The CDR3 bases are TGTGCCTGGAGTGGCCGGACAGGGGGAAATGAAGCTTTCTTT. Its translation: CAWSGRTGGNEAFF.

CDR3 protein: CASSLGGNEKLFF. The CDR3 region has the DNA TGTGCCAGCAGTTTAGGAGGGAATGAAAAACTGTTTTTT. The rearrangement joins TRBV28 to TRBJ1-4; unclear D gene. This CDR3 is 13 amino acids long. The V end was cut by 2 bases, the J end by 5 bases, with 6 bases between. The germline CDR1 and CDR2 sequences are MDHEN and SYDVKM.

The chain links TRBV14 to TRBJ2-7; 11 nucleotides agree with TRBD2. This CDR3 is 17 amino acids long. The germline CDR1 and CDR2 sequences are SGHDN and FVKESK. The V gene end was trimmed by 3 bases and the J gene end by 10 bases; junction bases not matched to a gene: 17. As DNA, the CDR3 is TGTGCCAGCAGCCAGAGACAGGGAAGGACTAGCGGGTCATACCAGTACTTC. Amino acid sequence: CASSQRQGRTSGSYQYF.

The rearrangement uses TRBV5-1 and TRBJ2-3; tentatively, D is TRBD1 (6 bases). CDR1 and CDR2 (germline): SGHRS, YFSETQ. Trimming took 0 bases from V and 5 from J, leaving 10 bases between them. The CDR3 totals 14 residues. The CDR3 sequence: CASSLEQGKDTQYF. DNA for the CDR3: TGCGCCAGCAGCTTGGAACAGGGCAAAGATACGCAGTATTTT.

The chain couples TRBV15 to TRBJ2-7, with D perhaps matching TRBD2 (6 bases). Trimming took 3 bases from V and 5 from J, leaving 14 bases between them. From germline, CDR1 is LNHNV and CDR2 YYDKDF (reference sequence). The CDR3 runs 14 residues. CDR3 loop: CATSRGGLEDEQYF. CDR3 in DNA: TGTGCCACCAGCAGGGGGGGTCTGGAGGACGAGCAGTACTTC.

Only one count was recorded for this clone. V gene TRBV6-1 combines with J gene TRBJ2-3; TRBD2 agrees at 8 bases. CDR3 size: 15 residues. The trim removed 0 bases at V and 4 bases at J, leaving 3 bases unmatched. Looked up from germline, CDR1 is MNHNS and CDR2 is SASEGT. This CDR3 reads CASSEASGLADTQYF. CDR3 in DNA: TGTGCCAGCAGTGAAGCATCGGGACTAGCAGATACGCAGTATTTT.

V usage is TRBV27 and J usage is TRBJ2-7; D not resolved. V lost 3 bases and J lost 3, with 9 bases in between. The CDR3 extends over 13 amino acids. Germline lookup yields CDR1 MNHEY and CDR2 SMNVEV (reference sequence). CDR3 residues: CASSFGQVYEQYF. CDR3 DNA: TGTGCCAGCAGTTTTGGTCAGGTCTACGAGCAGTACTTC.